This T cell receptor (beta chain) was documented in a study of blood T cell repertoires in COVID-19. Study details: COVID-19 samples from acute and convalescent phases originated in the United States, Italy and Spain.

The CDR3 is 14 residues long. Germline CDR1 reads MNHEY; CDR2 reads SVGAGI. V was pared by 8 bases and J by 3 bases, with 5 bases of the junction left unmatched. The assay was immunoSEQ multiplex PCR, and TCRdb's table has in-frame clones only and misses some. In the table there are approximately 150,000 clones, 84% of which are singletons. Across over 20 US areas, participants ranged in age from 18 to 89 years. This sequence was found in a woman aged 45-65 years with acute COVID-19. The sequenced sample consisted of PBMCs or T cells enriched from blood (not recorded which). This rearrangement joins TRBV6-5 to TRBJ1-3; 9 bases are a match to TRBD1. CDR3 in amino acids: CASQNRGLGNTIYF. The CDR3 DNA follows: TGTGCCAGCCAGAACAGGGGGCTTGGAAACACCATATATTTT.